A selection of T cell receptor beta chains follows, all from one sample in a study of CD8 T cells in ankylosing spondylitis. Each CDR3 protein is one row after TCRdb ran MiXCR on the 5' RACE reads. The sample records 250,000 or so distinct CDR3 sequences, approximately 20% being singletons. What was sequenced was blood, either unsorted or a sorted T cell fraction (not recorded which). Source of these receptors: a male donor with ankylosing spondylitis or in good health (not recorded which). Both conserved end residues are part of each CDR3. D genes are given only for firm matches.

d_call: NA
cdr3_length: 14
j_call: TRBJ2-1
v_call: TRBV27
cdr3_aa: CASTLVGGYNEQFF

d_call: NA
cdr3_length: 12
j_call: TRBJ2-7
v_call: TRBV27
cdr3_aa: CASSRDFYEQYF

d_call: NA
cdr3_length: 15
j_call: TRBJ2-6
v_call: TRBV6-2/TRBV6-3
cdr3_aa: CASSHQGSGANVLTF

d_call: NA
cdr3_length: 17
j_call: TRBJ2-3
v_call: TRBV19
cdr3_aa: CASSIRRQVLSTDTQYF

d_call: TRBD2
cdr3_length: 17
j_call: TRBJ2-3
v_call: TRBV29-1
cdr3_aa: CSVLGGLAGSSTDTQYF

d_call: NA
cdr3_length: 13
j_call: TRBJ1-2
v_call: TRBV12-3/TRBV12-4
cdr3_aa: CASSSEGIYGYTF

d_call: NA
cdr3_length: 13
j_call: TRBJ2-1
v_call: TRBV11-1
cdr3_aa: CASSLEYNNEQFF

d_call: TRBD1
cdr3_length: 12
j_call: TRBJ1-1
v_call: TRBV7-2
cdr3_aa: CASSWTGEEAFF

d_call: NA
cdr3_length: 16
j_call: TRBJ1-1
v_call: TRBV27
cdr3_aa: CASSSPRAYRDTEAFF

d_call: NA
cdr3_length: 13
j_call: TRBJ2-1
v_call: TRBV27
cdr3_aa: CASSLGHWGEQFF

d_call: NA
cdr3_length: 15
j_call: TRBJ2-7
v_call: TRBV5-1
cdr3_aa: CASSPSPITSYEQYF

d_call: NA
cdr3_length: 17
j_call: TRBJ2-5
v_call: TRBV7-9
cdr3_aa: CASSPMTGRSPQETQYF

d_call: NA
cdr3_length: 15
j_call: TRBJ2-7
v_call: TRBV9
cdr3_aa: CASSARGRNEGEQYF

d_call: NA
cdr3_length: 16
j_call: TRBJ2-7
v_call: TRBV6-1
cdr3_aa: CASPALRTPSSYEQYF

d_call: TRBD1
cdr3_length: 13
j_call: TRBJ2-7
v_call: TRBV20-1
cdr3_aa: CSAPRDSSYEQYF

d_call: NA
cdr3_length: 16
j_call: TRBJ1-1
v_call: TRBV11-2
cdr3_aa: CASSSQQGGENTEAFF

d_call: NA
cdr3_length: 14
j_call: TRBJ2-2
v_call: TRBV12-3/TRBV12-4
cdr3_aa: CASSPVKGTGELFF

d_call: NA
cdr3_length: 12
j_call: TRBJ1-2
v_call: TRBV29-1
cdr3_aa: CSVEGRNYGYTF

d_call: TRBD2
cdr3_length: 19
j_call: TRBJ2-3
v_call: TRBV12-3/TRBV12-4
cdr3_aa: CASSWDRTSGRYSTDTQYF

d_call: NA
cdr3_length: 13
j_call: TRBJ2-7
v_call: TRBV7-9
cdr3_aa: CASSSLSSYEQYF

d_call: TRBD2
cdr3_length: 16
j_call: TRBJ2-5
v_call: TRBV6-1
cdr3_aa: CASSPNSGRAGETQYF

d_call: NA
cdr3_length: 16
j_call: TRBJ1-1
v_call: TRBV4-1
cdr3_aa: CASSQAGSPMNTEAFF

d_call: NA
cdr3_length: 14
j_call: TRBJ2-3
v_call: TRBV4-2
cdr3_aa: CASKPDGGADTQYF

d_call: NA
cdr3_length: 14
j_call: TRBJ2-1
v_call: TRBV2
cdr3_aa: CASSARTIYNEQFF

d_call: NA
cdr3_length: 14
j_call: TRBJ2-1
v_call: TRBV6-2/TRBV6-3
cdr3_aa: CASSFDRAYNEQFF

d_call: NA
cdr3_length: 16
j_call: TRBJ2-1
v_call: TRBV27
cdr3_aa: CASSLIGPQGNNEQFF

d_call: NA
cdr3_length: 11
j_call: TRBJ2-1
v_call: TRBV12-3/TRBV12-4
cdr3_aa: CASSPGNEQFF

d_call: TRBD2
cdr3_length: 13
j_call: TRBJ2-7
v_call: TRBV27
cdr3_aa: CATGAGGPYEQYF

d_call: NA
cdr3_length: 14
j_call: TRBJ1-5
v_call: TRBV7-6
cdr3_aa: CASSPTVGFQPQHF

d_call: TRBD2
cdr3_length: 14
j_call: TRBJ2-7
v_call: TRBV5-1
cdr3_aa: CASSLEASGYEQYF

d_call: NA
cdr3_length: 15
j_call: TRBJ2-1
v_call: TRBV7-2
cdr3_aa: CASSLQGQLYNEQFF

d_call: TRBD1
cdr3_length: 16
j_call: TRBJ2-1
v_call: TRBV4-1
cdr3_aa: CASSHLGTGAYNEQFF

d_call: TRBD2
cdr3_length: 17
j_call: TRBJ2-1
v_call: TRBV5-6
cdr3_aa: CASSLASRVLAGAVEFF

d_call: NA
cdr3_length: 15
j_call: TRBJ2-5
v_call: TRBV14
cdr3_aa: CASSQATGLRETQYF

d_call: TRBD2
cdr3_length: 17
j_call: TRBJ2-1
v_call: TRBV27
cdr3_aa: CASSLFSGGRGRNEQFF

d_call: NA
cdr3_length: 13
j_call: TRBJ1-5
v_call: TRBV7-8
cdr3_aa: CASTDTSNQPQHF

d_call: NA
cdr3_length: 13
j_call: TRBJ2-4
v_call: TRBV4-3
cdr3_aa: CASSQGGNDIQYF

d_call: NA
cdr3_length: 15
j_call: TRBJ1-1
v_call: TRBV27
cdr3_aa: CASSLTATLNTEAFF

d_call: TRBD2
cdr3_length: 19
j_call: TRBJ2-2
v_call: TRBV20-1
cdr3_aa: CSARDGTSGRQANTGELFF

d_call: NA
cdr3_length: 13
j_call: TRBJ1-5
v_call: TRBV6-5
cdr3_aa: CASSLTGTQPQHF

d_call: TRBD2
cdr3_length: 14
j_call: TRBJ2-7
v_call: TRBV28
cdr3_aa: CASRASGPSYEQYF

d_call: TRBD2
cdr3_length: 16
j_call: TRBJ2-7
v_call: TRBV4-1
cdr3_aa: CASSQEGTSGTYEQYF

d_call: NA
cdr3_length: 13
j_call: TRBJ2-1
v_call: TRBV5-1
cdr3_aa: CASSLDGSNEQFF

d_call: NA
cdr3_length: 14
j_call: TRBJ2-7
v_call: TRBV29-1
cdr3_aa: CSVEDRSGPPWEYF

d_call: NA
cdr3_length: 15
j_call: TRBJ2-1
v_call: TRBV6-1
cdr3_aa: CASSSSAGSYNEQFF